The clone carrying this T cell receptor beta chain was counted a few times. No antigen is known for it. Then a second PCR, running roughly 7 to 11 cycles, was carried out with a sample-barcoded 5' primer and a J-beta primer mix. Each TCR beta cDNA got a 12-nucleotide random molecular identifier. Per sample, CDR3-containing paired-end reads numbered at least 2.5 million. MiXCR, run by TCRdb on the 5' RACE reads, gives a single entry per CDR3 protein. Of roughly 700,000 distinct CDR3 sequences listed, roughly 32% are singletons. These data come from a study of blood T cells in healthy people across ages. Study-wide background: Every two T cells gave about one barcoded beta molecule via template switching. General observations from the study: Estimated diversity, derived from one million T cells, was regarded as an underestimate.

The sample taken for sequencing was blood. This TCR came from a woman older than 75 in good health.

CDR3 region: CASSSTGQQNEKLFF. In nucleotides, the CDR3 is TGTGCCAGCAGTTCAACGGGACAGCAAAATGAAAAACTGTTTTTT. V is TRBV6-5 and J is TRBJ1-4, with TRBD1 matching over 7 bases. The CDR3 contains 15 residues. Trimming cost V 4 bases and J 5 bases; bases outside gene matches: 7. In germline, CDR1 is MNHEY, CDR2 SVGAGI.